This T cell receptor beta chain was profiled in a study of shared clonotypes between healthy human individuals. This CDR3 is built from 17 residues. Trimming removed 3 bases at V and 2 bases at J, with 19 bases between. From germline, CDR1 is MDHEN and CDR2 SYDVKM. Sequencing was performed with immunoSEQ multiplex PCR; in TCRdb, only in-frame clones are kept and a portion is missing. The table lists about 1 million clones, under 80% of them singletons. The TCR originated in a young man in good health. The chain couples TRBV28 to TRBJ1-1, with a tentative D call TRBD1 (6 bases). Input material: memory CD4+ T cells sorted from blood. Subset in this sample: CD45RA-negative fraction. Written as DNA, the CDR3 is TGTGCCAGCAGTTTTTATAAACGGATACAGGGAAACACTGAAGCTTTCTTT. Its translation: CASSFYKRIQGNTEAFF.